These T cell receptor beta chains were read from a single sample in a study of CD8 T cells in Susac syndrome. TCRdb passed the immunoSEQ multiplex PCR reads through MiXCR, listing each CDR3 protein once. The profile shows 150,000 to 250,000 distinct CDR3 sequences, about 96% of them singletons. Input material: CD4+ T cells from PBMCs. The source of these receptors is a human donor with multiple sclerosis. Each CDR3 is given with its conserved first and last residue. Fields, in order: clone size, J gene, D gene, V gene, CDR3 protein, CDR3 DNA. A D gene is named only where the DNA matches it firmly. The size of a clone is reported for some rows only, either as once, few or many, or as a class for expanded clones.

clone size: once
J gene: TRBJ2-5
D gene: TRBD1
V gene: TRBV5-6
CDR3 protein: CASRLTGMETQYF
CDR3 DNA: TGTGCCAGCAGGTTGACAGGGATGGAGACCCAGTACTTC

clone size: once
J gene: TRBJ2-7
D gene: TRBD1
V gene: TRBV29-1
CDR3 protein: CSVGDRNYEQYF
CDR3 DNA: TGCAGCGTTGGGGACAGGAACTACGAGCAGTACTTC

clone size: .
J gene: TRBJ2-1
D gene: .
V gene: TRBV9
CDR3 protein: CASSPLTASYNEQFF
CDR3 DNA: TGTGCCAGCAGCCCCCTTACTGCCTCCTACAATGAGCAGTTCTTC

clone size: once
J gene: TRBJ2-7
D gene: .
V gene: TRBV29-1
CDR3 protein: CSVVGGGLLEQYF
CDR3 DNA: TGCAGCGTTGTTGGCGGGGGCCTTTTGGAGCAGTACTTC

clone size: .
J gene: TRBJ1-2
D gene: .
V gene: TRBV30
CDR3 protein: CAWSVAGTNYGYTF
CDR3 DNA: TGTGCCTGGAGTGTAGCCGGGACTAACTATGGCTACACCTTC

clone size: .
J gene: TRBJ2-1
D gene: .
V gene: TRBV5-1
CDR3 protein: CASSLQTAQYNEQFF
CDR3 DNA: TGCGCCAGCAGCTTACAGACAGCCCAGTACAATGAGCAGTTCTTC

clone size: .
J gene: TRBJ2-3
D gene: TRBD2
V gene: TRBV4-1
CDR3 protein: CASSQEGTSGRPQYF
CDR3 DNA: TGCGCCAGCAGCCAAGAGGGGACTAGCGGGAGGCCGCAGTATTTT

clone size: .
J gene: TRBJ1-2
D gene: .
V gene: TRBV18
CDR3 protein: CASSFPGGDGYTF
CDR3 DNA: TGTGCCAGCTCTTTCCCGGGAGGGGATGGCTACACCTTC

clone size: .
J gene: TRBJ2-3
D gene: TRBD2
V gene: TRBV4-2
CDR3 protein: CASSRRLAVQDTQYF
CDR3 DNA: TGTGCCAGCAGCCGACGACTAGCGGTACAGGATACGCAGTATTTT

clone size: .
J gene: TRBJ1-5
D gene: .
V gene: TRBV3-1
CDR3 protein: CASSQDTQQPQHF
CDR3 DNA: TGTGCCAGCAGCCAAGATACACAGCAGCCCCAGCATTTT

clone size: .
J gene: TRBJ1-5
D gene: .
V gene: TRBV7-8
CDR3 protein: CASSFRDRNQPQHF
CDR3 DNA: TGTGCCAGCAGCTTCCGGGACCGCAATCAGCCCCAGCATTTT

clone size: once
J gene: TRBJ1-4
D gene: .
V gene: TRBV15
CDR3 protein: CATGRQRTNEKLFF
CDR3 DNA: TGTGCCACCGGACGACAGCGGACTAATGAAAAACTGTTTTTT

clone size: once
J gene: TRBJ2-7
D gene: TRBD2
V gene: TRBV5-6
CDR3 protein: CASSSTSGRHEQYF
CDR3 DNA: TGTGCCAGCAGCTCAACTAGCGGGAGGCACGAGCAGTACTTC

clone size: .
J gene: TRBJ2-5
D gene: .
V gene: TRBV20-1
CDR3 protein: CSARDDRKGETQYF
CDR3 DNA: TGCAGTGCTAGAGATGACCGGAAGGGAGAGACCCAGTACTTC

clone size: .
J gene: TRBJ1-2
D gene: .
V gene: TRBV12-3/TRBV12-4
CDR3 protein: CASRRSNYGYTF
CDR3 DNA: TGTGCCAGCAGGAGATCTAACTATGGCTACACCTTC

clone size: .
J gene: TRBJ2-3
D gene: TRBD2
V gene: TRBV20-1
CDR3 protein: CSAEGGSWDTQYF
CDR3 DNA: TGCAGTGCTGAGGGCGGGAGTTGGGATACGCAGTATTTT

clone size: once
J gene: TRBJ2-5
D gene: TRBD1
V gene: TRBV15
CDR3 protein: CATSIRTGELGKTQYF
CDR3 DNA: TGTGCCACCAGCATAAGGACAGGGGAATTGGGGAAGACCCAGTACTTC

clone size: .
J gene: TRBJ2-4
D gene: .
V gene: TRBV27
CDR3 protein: CASSPTATDAKNIQYF
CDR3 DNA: TGTGCCAGCAGTCCCACGGCGACAGACGCCAAAAACATTCAGTACTTC

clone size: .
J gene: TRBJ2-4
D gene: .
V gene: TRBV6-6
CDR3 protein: CASSYVPGQNIQYF
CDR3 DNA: TGTGCCAGCAGTTACGTGCCAGGCCAAAACATTCAGTACTTC

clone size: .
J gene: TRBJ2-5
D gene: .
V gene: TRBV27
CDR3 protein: CASRPHSAKQETQYF
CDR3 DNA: TGTGCCAGCAGGCCCCATAGCGCGAAACAAGAGACCCAGTACTTC

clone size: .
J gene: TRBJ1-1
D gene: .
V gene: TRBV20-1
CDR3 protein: CSALPRGSEAFF
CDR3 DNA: TGCAGTGCCCTACCTCGGGGCTCTGAAGCTTTCTTT

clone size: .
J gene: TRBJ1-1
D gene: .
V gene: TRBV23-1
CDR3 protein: CASSHDRYEAFF
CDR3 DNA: TGCGCCAGCAGTCACGACCGTTATGAAGCTTTCTTT

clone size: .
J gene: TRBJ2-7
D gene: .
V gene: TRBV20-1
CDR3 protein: CSARRQIGSYEQYF
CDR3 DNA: TGCAGTGCAAGACGCCAGATCGGCTCCTACGAGCAGTACTTC

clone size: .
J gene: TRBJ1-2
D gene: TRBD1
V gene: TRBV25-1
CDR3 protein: CASSGGGDHYGYTF
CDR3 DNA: TGTGCCAGCAGTGGAGGGGGCGACCACTATGGCTACACCTTC

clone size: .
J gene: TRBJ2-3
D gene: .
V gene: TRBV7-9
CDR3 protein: CASDGRGSTDTQYF
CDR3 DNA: TGTGCCAGCGATGGACGGGGGAGCACAGATACGCAGTATTTT

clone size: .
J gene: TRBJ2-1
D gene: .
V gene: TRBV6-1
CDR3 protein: CASSDDSRWSRNEQFF
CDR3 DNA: TGTGCCAGCAGTGACGACTCTCGCTGGTCACGTAATGAGCAGTTCTTC

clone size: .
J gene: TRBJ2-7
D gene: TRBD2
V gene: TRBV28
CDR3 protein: CASTSASSGRFYEQYF
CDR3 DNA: TGTGCCAGCACCTCCGCCTCTAGCGGGAGATTCTACGAGCAGTACTTC